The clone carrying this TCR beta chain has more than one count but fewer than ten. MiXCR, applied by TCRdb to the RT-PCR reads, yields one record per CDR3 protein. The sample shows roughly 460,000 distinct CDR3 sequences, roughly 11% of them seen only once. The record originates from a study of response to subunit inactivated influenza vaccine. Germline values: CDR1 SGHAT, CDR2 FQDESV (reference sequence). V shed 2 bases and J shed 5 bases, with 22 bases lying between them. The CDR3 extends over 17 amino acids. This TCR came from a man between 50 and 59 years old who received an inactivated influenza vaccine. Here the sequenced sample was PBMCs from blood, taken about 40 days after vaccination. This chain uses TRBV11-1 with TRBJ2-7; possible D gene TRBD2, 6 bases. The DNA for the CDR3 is TGTGCCAGCAGCTTAACGATCTCCGGGACTCCTCACCACGAGCAGTACTTC. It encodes CASSLTISGTPHHEQYF.